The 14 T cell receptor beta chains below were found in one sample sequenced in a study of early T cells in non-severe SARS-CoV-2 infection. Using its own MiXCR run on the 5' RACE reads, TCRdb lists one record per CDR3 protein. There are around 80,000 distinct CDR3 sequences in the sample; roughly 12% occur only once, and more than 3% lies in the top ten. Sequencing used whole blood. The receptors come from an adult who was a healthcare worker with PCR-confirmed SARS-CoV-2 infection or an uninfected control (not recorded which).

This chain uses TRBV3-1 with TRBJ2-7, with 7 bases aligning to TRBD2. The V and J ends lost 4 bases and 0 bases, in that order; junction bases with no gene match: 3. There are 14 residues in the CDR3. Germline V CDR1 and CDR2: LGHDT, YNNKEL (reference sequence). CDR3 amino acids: CASSPQRGSYEQYF. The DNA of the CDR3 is TGTGCCAGCAGCCCCCAGCGGGGCTCCTACGAGCAGTACTTC.

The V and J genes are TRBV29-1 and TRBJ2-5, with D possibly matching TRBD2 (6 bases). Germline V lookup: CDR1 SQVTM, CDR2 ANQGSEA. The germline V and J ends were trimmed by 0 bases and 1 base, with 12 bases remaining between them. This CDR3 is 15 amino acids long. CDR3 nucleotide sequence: TGCAGCGTTGAAGATCCCGGACTACCCCAAGAGACCCAGTACTTC. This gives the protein CSVEDPGLPQETQYF.

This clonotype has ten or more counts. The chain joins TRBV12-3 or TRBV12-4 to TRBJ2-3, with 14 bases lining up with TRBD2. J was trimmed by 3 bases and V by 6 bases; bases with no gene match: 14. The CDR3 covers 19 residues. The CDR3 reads CASRVGRGGLAGGTDTQYF. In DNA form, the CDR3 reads TGTGCCAGCAGGGTGGGCAGGGGAGGACTAGCGGGAGGTACAGATACGCAGTATTTT.

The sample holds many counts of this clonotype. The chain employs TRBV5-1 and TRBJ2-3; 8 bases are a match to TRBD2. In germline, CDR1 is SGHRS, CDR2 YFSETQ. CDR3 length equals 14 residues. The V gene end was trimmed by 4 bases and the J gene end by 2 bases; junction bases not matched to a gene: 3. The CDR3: CASSREGPTDTQYF. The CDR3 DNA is TGCGCCAGCAGCCGGGAGGGTCCCACAGATACGCAGTATTTT.

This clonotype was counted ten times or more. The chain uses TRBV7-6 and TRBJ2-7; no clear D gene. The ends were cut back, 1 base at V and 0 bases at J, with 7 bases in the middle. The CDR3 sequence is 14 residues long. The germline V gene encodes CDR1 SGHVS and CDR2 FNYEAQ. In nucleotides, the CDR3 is TGTGCCAGCAGCTTAGAGGTCAGCTCCTACGAGCAGTACTTC. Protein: CASSLEVSSYEQYF. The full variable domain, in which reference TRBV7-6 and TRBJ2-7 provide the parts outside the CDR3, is GAGVSQSPRYKVTKRGQDVALRCDPISGHVSLYWYRQALGQGPEFLTYFNYEAQQDKSGLPNDRFSAERPEGSISTLTIQRTEQRDSAMYRCASSLEVSSYEQYFGPGTRLTVT.

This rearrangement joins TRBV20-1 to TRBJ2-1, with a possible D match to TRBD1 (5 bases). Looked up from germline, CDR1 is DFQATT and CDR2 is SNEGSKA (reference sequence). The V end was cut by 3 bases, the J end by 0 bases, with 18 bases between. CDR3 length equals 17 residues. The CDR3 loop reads CSASDRGWEGSYNEQFF. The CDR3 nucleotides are TGCAGTGCTAGCGACAGAGGTTGGGAAGGCTCCTACAATGAGCAGTTCTTC.

CDR3 sequence: CAIKPGQQNTEAFF. The DNA of the CDR3 is TGTGCCATCAAACCGGGACAGCAGAACACTGAAGCTTTCTTT. V and J are TRBV10-3 and TRBJ1-1, with 7 bases identical to TRBD1. V lost 7 bases and J lost 1; bases outside the gene matches: 6. This CDR3 comprises 14 residues. Germline CDR1 ENHRY, CDR2 SYGVKD.

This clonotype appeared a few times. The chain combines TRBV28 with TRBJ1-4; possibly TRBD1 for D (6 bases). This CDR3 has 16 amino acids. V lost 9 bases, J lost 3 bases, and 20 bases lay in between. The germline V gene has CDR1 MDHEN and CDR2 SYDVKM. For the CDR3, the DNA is TGTGCCAGTTCAACCCCCAGCAGGGGACCTAATGAAAAACTGTTTTTT. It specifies CASSTPSRGPNEKLFF.

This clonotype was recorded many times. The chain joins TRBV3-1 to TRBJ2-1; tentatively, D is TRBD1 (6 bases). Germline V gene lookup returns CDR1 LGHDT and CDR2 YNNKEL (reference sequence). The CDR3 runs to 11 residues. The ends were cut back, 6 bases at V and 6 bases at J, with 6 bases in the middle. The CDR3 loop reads CASRGANEQFF. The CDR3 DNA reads TGTGCCAGCAGGGGGGCCAATGAGCAGTTCTTC.

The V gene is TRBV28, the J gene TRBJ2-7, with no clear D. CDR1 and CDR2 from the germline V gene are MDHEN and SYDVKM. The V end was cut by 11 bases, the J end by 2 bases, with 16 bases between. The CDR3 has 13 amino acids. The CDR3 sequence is CASQDLNPYEQYF. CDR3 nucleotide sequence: TGTGCCTCCCAGGATTTAAACCCCTACGAGCAGTACTTC.

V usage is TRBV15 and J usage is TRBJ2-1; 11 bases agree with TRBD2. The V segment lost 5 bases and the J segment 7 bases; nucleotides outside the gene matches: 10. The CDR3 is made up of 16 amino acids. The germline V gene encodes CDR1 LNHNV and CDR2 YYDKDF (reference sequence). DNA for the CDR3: TGTGCCACCAGCTCTGGGGCTAGCGGGAGGTTTAATGAGCAGTTCTTC. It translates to CATSSGASGRFNEQFF.

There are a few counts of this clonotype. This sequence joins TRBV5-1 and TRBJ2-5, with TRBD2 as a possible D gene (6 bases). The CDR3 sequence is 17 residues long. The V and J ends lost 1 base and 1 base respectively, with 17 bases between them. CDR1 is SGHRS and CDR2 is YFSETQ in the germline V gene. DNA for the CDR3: TGCGCCAGCAGCTTGTCTATGGCGGGACCGTTCCAAGAGACCCAGTACTTC. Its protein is CASSLSMAGPFQETQYF.

CDR3 loop: CSVQGNEQFF. The CDR3 DNA follows: TGCAGCGTTCAGGGGAATGAGCAGTTCTTC. This rearrangement joins TRBV29-1 to TRBJ2-1; TRBD1 is a possible D gene (6 bases). CDR3 length: 10 amino acids. V was cut by 5 bases and J by 7 bases, with 6 bases left in between. Germline CDR1 SQVTM, CDR2 ANQGSEA.

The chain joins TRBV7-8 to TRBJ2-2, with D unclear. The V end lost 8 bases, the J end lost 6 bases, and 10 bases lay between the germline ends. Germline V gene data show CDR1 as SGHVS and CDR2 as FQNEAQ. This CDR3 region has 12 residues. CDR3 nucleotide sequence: TGTGCCAGCCAATGGTCTGCCGGGGAGCTGTTTTTT. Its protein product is CASQWSAGELFF.